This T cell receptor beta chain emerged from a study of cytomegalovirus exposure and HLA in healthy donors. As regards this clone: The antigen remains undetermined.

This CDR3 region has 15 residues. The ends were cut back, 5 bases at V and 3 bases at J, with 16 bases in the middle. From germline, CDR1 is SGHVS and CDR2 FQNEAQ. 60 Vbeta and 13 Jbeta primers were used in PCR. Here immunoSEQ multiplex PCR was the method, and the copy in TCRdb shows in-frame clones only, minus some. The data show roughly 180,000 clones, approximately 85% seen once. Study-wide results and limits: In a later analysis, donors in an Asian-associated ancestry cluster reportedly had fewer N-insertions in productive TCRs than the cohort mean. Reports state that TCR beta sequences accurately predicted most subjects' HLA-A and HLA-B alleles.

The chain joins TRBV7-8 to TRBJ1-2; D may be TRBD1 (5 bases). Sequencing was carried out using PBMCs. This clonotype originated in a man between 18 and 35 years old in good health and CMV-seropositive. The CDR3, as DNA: TGTGCCAGCAGCGAACCGGGGGTGGCGTACTATGGCTACACCTTC. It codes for CASSEPGVAYYGYTF.